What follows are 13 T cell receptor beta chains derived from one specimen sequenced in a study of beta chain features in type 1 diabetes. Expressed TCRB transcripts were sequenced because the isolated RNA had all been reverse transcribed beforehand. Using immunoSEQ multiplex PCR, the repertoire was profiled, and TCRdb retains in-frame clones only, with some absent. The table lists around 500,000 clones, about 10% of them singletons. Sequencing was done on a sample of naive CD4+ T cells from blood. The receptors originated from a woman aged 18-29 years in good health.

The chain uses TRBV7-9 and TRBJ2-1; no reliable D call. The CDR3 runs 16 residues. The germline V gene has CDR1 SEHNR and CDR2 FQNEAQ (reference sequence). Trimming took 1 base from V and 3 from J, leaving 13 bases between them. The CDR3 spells CASSLEGNLGYNEQFF. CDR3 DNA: TGTGCCAGCAGCTTAGAAGGGAACCTCGGCTACAATGAGCAGTTCTTC.

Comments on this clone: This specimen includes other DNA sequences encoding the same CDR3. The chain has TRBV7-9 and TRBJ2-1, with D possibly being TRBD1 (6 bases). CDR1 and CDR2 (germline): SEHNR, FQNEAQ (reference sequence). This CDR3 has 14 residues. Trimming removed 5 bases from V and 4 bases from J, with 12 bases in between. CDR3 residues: CASSPRTAYNEQFF. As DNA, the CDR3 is TGTGCCAGCAGCCCCCGGACAGCTTACAATGAGCAGTTCTTC.

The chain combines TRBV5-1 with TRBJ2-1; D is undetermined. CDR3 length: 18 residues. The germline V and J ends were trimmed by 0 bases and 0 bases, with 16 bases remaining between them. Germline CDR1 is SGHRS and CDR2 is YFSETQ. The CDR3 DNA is TGCGCCAGCAGCTTGGCCCCGATTACTCGATACTCCTACAATGAGCAGTTCTTC. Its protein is CASSLAPITRYSYNEQFF.

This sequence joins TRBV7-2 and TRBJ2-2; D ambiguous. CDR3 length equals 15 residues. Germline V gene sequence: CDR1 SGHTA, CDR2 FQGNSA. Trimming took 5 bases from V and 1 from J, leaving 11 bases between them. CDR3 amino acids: CASSPKPRNTGELFF. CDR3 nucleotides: TGTGCCAGCAGCCCGAAACCGAGGAACACCGGGGAGCTGTTTTTT.

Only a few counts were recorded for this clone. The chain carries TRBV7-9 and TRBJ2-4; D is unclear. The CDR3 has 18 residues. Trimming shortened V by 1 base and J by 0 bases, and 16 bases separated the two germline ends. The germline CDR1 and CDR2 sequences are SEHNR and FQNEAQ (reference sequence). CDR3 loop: CASSLDLGSIIAKNIQYF. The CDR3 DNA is TGTGCCAGCAGCTTAGATCTCGGCAGTATCATAGCCAAAAACATTCAGTACTTC.

The CDR3 region has the DNA TGTGCCAGCAGCTTAAGGGGCAGCACAGATACGCAGTATTTT. Protein sequence: CASSLRGSTDTQYF. The chain employs TRBV11-2 and TRBJ2-3; tentative D call: TRBD1 (5 bases). V shed 2 bases and J shed 0 bases, with 6 bases lying between them. CDR1 is SGHAT and CDR2 is FQNNGV in the germline V gene. The CDR3 consists of 14 residues.

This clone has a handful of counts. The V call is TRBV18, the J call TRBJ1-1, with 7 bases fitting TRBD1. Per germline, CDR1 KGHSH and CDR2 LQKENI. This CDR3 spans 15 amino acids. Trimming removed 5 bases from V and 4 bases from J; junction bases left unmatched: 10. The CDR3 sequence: CASSARSGGGTEAFF. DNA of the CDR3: TGTGCCAGCTCAGCTCGGTCAGGGGGTGGCACTGAAGCTTTCTTT.

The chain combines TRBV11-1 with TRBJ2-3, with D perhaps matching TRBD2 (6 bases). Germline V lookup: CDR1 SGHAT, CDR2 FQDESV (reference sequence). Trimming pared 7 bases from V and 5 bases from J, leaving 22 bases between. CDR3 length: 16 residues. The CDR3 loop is CASTPRGAAEGDTQYF. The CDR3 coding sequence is TGTGCCAGCACCCCGCGGGGTGCGGCTGAAGGAGATACGCAGTATTTT.

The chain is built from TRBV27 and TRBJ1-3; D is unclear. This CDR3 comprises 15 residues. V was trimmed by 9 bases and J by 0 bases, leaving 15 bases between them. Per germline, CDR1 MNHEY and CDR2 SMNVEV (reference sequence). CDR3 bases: TGTGCCAGGGCCAATCAGCGAAGCTCTGGAAACACCATATATTTT. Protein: CARANQRSSGNTIYF.

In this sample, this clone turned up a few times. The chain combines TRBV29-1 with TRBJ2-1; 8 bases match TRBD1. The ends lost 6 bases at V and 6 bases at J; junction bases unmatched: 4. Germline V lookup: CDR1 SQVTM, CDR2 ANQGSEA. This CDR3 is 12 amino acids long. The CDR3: CSVSDRANEQFF. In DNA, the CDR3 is TGCAGCGTCTCGGACAGGGCCAATGAGCAGTTCTTC.

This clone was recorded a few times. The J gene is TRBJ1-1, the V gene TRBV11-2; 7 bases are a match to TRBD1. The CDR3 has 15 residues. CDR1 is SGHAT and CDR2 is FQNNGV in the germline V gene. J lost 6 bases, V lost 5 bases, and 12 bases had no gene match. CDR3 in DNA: TGTGCCAGCAGCGAACGAGCCGGGACAGCATCTGAAGCTTTCTTT. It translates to CASSERAGTASEAFF. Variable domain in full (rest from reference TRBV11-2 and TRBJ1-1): EAGVAQSPRYKIIEKRQSVAFWCNPISGHATLYWYQQILGQGPKLLIQFQNNGVVDDSQLPKDRFSAERLKGVDSTLKIQPAKLEDSAVYLCASSERAGTASEAFFGQGTRLTVV.

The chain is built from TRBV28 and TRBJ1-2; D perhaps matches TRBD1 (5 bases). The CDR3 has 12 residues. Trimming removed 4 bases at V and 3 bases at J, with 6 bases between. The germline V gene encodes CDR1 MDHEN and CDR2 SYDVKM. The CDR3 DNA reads TGTGCCAGCAGTTCACAGGACTATGGCTACACCTTC. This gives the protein CASSSQDYGYTF.

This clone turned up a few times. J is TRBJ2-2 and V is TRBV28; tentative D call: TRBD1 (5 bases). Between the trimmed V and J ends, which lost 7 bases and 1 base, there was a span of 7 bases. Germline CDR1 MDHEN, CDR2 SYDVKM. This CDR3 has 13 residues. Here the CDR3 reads CASTTGNTGELFF. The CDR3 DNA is TGTGCCAGCACCACAGGGAACACCGGGGAGCTGTTTTTT.